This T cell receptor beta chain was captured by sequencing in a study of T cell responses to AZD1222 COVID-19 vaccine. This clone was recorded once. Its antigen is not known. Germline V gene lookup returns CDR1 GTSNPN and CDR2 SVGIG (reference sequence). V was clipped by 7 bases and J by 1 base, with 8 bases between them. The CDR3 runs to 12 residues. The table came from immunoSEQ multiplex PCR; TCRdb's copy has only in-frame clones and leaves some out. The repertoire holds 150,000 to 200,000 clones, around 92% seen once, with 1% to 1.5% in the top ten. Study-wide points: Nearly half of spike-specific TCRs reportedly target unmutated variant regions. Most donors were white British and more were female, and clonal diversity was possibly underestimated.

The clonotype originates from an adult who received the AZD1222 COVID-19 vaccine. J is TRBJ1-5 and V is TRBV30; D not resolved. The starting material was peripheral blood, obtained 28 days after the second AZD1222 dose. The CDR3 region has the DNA TGTGCCTACACGGAGAGCAATCAGCCCCAGCATTTT. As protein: CAYTESNQPQHF. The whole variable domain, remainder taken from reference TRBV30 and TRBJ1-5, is SQTIHQWPATLVQPVGSPLSLECTVEGTSNPNLYWYRQAAGRGLQLLFYSVGIGQISSEVPQNLSASRPQDRQFILSSKKLLLSDSGFYLCAYTESNQPQHFGDGTRLSIL.